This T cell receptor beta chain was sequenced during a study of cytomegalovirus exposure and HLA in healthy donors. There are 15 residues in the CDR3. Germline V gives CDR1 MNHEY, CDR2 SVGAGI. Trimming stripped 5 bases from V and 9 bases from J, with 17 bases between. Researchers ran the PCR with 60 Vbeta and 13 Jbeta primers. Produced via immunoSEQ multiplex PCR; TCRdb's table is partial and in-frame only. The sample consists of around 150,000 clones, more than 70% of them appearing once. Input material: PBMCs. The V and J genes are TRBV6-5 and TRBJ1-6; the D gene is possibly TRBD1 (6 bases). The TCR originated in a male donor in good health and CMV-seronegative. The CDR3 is CASSPGGTYGSPLHF. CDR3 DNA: TGTGCCAGCAGTCCGGGGGGGACATATGGTTCACCCCTCCACTTT.